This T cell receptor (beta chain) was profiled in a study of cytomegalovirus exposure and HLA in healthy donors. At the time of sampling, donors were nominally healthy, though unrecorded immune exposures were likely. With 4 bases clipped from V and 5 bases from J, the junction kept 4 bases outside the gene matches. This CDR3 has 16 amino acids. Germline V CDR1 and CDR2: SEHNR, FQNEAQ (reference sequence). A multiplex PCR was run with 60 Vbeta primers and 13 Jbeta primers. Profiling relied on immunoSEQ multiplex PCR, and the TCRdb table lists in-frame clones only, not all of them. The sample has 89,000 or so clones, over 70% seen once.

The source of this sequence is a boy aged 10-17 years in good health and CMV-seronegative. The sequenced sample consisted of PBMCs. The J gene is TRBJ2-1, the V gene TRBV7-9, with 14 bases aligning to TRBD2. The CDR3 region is CASSSRTSGRNNEQFF. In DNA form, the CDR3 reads TGTGCCAGCAGCTCCCGGACTAGCGGGAGGAACAATGAGCAGTTCTTC. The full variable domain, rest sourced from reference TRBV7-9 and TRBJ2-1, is DTGVSQNPRHKITKRGQNVTFRCDPISEHNRLYWYRQTLGQGPEFLTYFQNEAQLEKSRLLSDRFSAERPKGSFSTLEIQRTEQGDSAMYLCASSSRTSGRNNEQFFGPGTRLTVL.